Listed here are 13 T cell receptor beta chains from one sample, sequenced in a study of cytotoxic CD8 clonotypes in ibrutinib-treated CLL. Repertoires were generated with immunoSEQ multiplex PCR, while TCRdb's copy carries only in-frame clones and drops some. The sample records 300,000 or so clones, roughly 70% being singletons. Source: PBMCs, taken after 36 months of ibrutinib treatment. The source of these receptors is a human donor with chronic lymphocytic leukemia.

This clone was seen more than once but under ten times. The V gene is TRBV4-3, the J gene TRBJ1-2; possibly TRBD1 for D (5 bases). The CDR3 has 13 amino acids. V was trimmed by 1 base and J by 4 bases, leaving 7 bases between them. Germline V gene lookup returns CDR1 LGHNA and CDR2 YSLEER. The DNA for the CDR3 is TGCGCCAGCAGCCAAGGTAGGGGCTATGGCTACACCTTC. Amino acid sequence: CASSQGRGYGYTF.

The chain couples TRBV5-1 to TRBJ2-1, with D possibly called TRBD1 or TRBD2 (7 bases each). CDR1 and CDR2 from the germline V gene are SGHRS and YFSETQ. The CDR3 length is 13 residues. With 4 bases removed from V and 6 bases from J, the gap between germline ends came to 11 bases. CDR3 loop: CASSSGTVNEQFF. CDR3 DNA sequence: TGCGCCAGCAGCAGCGGGACAGTCAATGAGCAGTTCTTC.

This chain uses TRBV11-2 with TRBJ2-7; 14 bases agree with TRBD2. The CDR3 loop spans 15 amino acids. The germline V gene has CDR1 SGHAT and CDR2 FQNNGV. After removal of 5 bases from V and 11 bases from J, the junction contained 11 bases not matched to a gene. Here the CDR3 reads CASSSRGTSGSWEYF. CDR3 bases: TGTGCCAGCAGCAGCAGGGGGACTAGCGGGAGTTGGGAGTACTTC.

This sequence joins TRBV2 and TRBJ1-5, with unresolved D. The CDR3 runs 12 residues. Trimming left V 2 bases short and J 7 bases short, with 6 bases between. Germline values: CDR1 SNHLY, CDR2 FYNNEI. DNA for the CDR3: TGTGCCAGCAGTGAAACTCGCCAGCCCCAGCATTTT. This translates into CASSETRQPQHF.

The chain employs TRBV15 and TRBJ2-3; 11 bases are a match to TRBD2. The CDR3 extends over 16 amino acids. J gave up 1 base and V 4 bases, and 4 bases lay outside the gene matches. The germline CDR1 and CDR2 sequences are LNHNV and YYDKDF (reference sequence). The CDR3 DNA is TGTGCCACCAGCACTGGGACTAGCGGAGGCACAGATACGCAGTATTTT. Its translation is CATSTGTSGGTDTQYF.

The V and J genes are TRBV9 and TRBJ1-3; TRBD1 matches 7 bases. With 4 bases clipped from V and 6 bases from J, the junction kept 4 bases outside the gene matches. Germline CDR1 SGDLS, CDR2 YYNGEE. The CDR3 is 13 residues long. CDR3 sequence: CASSITGVNTIYF. CDR3 DNA sequence: TGTGCCAGCAGCATTACAGGGGTAAACACCATATATTTT.

This chain links TRBV2 with TRBJ1-1; a weak D match, TRBD1 (6 bases). This CDR3 spans 14 amino acids. Germline V CDR1 and CDR2: SNHLY, FYNNEI. Trimming removed 9 bases at V and 1 base at J, with 15 bases between. CDR3 amino acids: CARELGGKNTEAFF. The CDR3, as DNA: TGTGCCAGGGAGTTAGGGGGGAAGAACACTGAAGCTTTCTTT.

The V call is TRBV9, the J call TRBJ2-7; either TRBD1 or TRBD2 may supply D (5 bases each). From germline, CDR1 is SGDLS and CDR2 YYNGEE. CDR3 length: 14 amino acids. With 7 bases removed from V and 3 bases from J, the gap between germline ends came to 17 bases. The DNA for the CDR3 is TGTGCCAGCTCCGAGGGGCAGGTCAACTACGAGCAGTACTTC. Its protein is CASSEGQVNYEQYF.

CDR3 protein: CAIRTGGPRVDGYTF. The CDR3 coding sequence is TGTGCCATCCGGACGGGGGGCCCACGGGTCGATGGCTACACCTTC. J is TRBJ1-2 and V is TRBV6-4; D perhaps matches TRBD1 (6 bases). This CDR3 region has 15 residues. With 10 bases removed from V and 6 bases from J, the gap between germline ends came to 24 bases. CDR1 is MRHNA, CDR2 SNTAGT, per germline.

The gene calls are TRBV19 and TRBJ1-5; 12 positions match TRBD1. The CDR3 spans 17 residues. The trim removed 8 bases at V and 1 base at J, leaving 9 bases unmatched. CDR1 LNHDA and CDR2 SQIVND come from the germline V gene (reference sequence). CDR3 loop: CASGRGTGGRSNQPQHF. The DNA of the CDR3 is TGTGCCAGTGGGCGGGGGACAGGGGGCCGGAGCAATCAGCCCCAGCATTTT.

CDR3: CASSRLAEYNEQFF. CDR3 DNA sequence: TGTGCCAGCAGCCGACTAGCGGAGTACAATGAGCAGTTCTTC. The V call is TRBV6-5, the J call TRBJ2-1; 9 positions agree with TRBD2. J lost 4 bases, V lost 6 bases, and 4 bases had no gene match. There are 14 residues in the CDR3. Germline V lookup: CDR1 MNHEY, CDR2 SVGAGI.

The chain has TRBV10-2 and TRBJ1-5; 9 nucleotides line up with TRBD1. Losses at the gene ends were 8 bases for V and 3 bases for J; bases not matched to a gene: 14. The CDR3 totals 17 residues. Germline V lookup: CDR1 WSHSY, CDR2 SAAADI. This chain's CDR3 is CASAGRFRTGDNQPQHF. The CDR3 coding sequence is TGCGCCAGCGCCGGTCGTTTCCGGACAGGGGACAATCAGCCCCAGCATTTT.

The chain is built from TRBV10-3 and TRBJ1-1, with 9 nucleotides matching TRBD1. The V and J ends lost 3 bases and 6 bases, in that order; junction bases with no gene match: 11. The germline CDR1 and CDR2 sequences are ENHRY and SYGVKD. The CDR3 is made up of 16 amino acids. The CDR3 bases are TGTGCCATCAGTGACTCCGGGACAGGGCAAGGGGCTGAAGCTTTCTTT. Protein product: CAISDSGTGQGAEAFF.